Listed here are 24 T cell receptor beta chains from one sample, sequenced in a study of neurological immune-mediated disorders. TCRdb called the 5' RACE reads again in MiXCR, with one record for every CDR3 protein. This sample has approximately 85,000 distinct CDR3 sequences, with about 4.3% found just once. Time point reported: longitudinal time-point 3. The sequenced material came from PBMCs. The receptor source for this set is a woman aged 55-70 years with multiple sclerosis.

This clonotype was detected many times. The chain is built from TRBV20-1 and TRBJ2-5, with 7 bases matching TRBD2. CDR1 is DFQATT, CDR2 SNEGSKA, per germline (reference sequence). The CDR3 length is 14 residues. J lost 3 bases, V lost 3 bases, and 7 bases had no gene match. The CDR3 DNA is TGCAGTGCTAGTCTGCGGGGGAAGAAAGAGACCCAGTACTTC. It codes for CSASLRGKKETQYF.

Details on this clonotype: This may arise from a read error, as a much more abundant clone is one base away. This chain links TRBV11-2 with TRBJ1-1; possibly TRBD1 for D (5 bases). The germline V and J ends were trimmed by 1 base and 5 bases, with 14 bases remaining between them. CDR1 is SGHAT and CDR2 is FQNNGV in the germline V gene. The CDR3 runs 15 residues. This chain's CDR3 is CASSLVAGTQTEAFF. The CDR3 nucleotides read TGTGCCAGCAGCTTAGTGGCGGGGACGCAAACTGAAGCTTTCTTT.

This clonotype was recorded many times. The chain couples TRBV7-6 to TRBJ1-1; D uncertain. Trimming shortened V by 5 bases and J by 2 bases, and 9 bases separated the two germline ends. Germline V gives CDR1 SGHVS, CDR2 FNYEAQ. The CDR3 length is 13 residues. CDR3 residues: CASSPGLNTEAFF. The CDR3 DNA sequence: TGTGCCAGCAGCCCCGGACTTAACACTGAAGCTTTCTTT.

This clonotype was detected ten times or more. V usage is TRBV20-1 and J usage is TRBJ1-5; unclear D gene. Trimming cost V 3 bases and J 3 bases, with 9 bases left between them. This CDR3 region has 13 residues. The V gene's germline CDR1 is DFQATT and CDR2 SNEGSKA (reference sequence). The CDR3 reads CSASRPLNQPQHF. DNA of the CDR3: TGCAGTGCTAGTCGACCGCTCAATCAGCCCCAGCATTTT.

In this sample, this clonotype turned up many times. The gene calls are TRBV5-5 and TRBJ2-1; 7 bases are shared with TRBD1. The V and J ends lost 7 bases and 7 bases, in that order; junction bases with no gene match: 11. From germline, CDR1 is SGHKS and CDR2 YYEKEE (reference sequence). The length of the CDR3 is 14 residues. This CDR3 reads CASGETGSRNEQFF. Here the CDR3 DNA reads TGTGCCAGCGGGGAGACAGGGTCTCGAAATGAGCAGTTCTTC.

In this sample, this clonotype turned up many times. This chain connects TRBV3-1 to TRBJ2-5; 8 bases align to TRBD1. Germline assignment: CDR1 LGHDT and CDR2 YNNKEL (reference sequence). With V trimmed by 0 bases and J by 4 bases, 4 bases remained unmatched. The CDR3 loop spans 15 amino acids. In DNA, the CDR3 is TGTGCCAGCAGCCAAGAGACAGGGGTACCAGAGACCCAGTACTTC. As protein: CASSQETGVPETQYF.

This clonotype was detected ten times or more. V is TRBV29-1 and J is TRBJ2-7; 8 positions match TRBD2. The CDR3 totals 14 residues. Losses at the gene ends were 3 bases for V and 6 bases for J; bases not matched to a gene: 10. Germline loops: CDR1 SQVTM, CDR2 ANQGSEA. The CDR3 DNA reads TGCAGCGTTGAGAGCGGGGGACAAATGGTCGAGCAGTACTTC. Its protein product is CSVESGGQMVEQYF.

In this sample, this clonotype turned up many times. V gene TRBV20-1 combines with J gene TRBJ2-1; TRBD1 or TRBD2 may be the D gene (5 bases each). The CDR3 is 12 residues long. Per the germline V gene, CDR1 is DFQATT and CDR2 is SNEGSKA (reference sequence). Between the trimmed V and J ends, which lost 1 base and 7 bases, there was a span of 8 bases. The CDR3 here is CSARVWGNEQFF. The CDR3 bases are TGCAGTGCTAGAGTTTGGGGGAATGAGCAGTTCTTC.

This clonotype has a count of ten or more. The chain carries TRBV28 and TRBJ1-4; D remains unclear. CDR1 MDHEN and CDR2 SYDVKM come from the germline V gene. The V and J ends lost 2 bases and 2 bases respectively, with 15 bases between them. The CDR3 sequence is 17 residues long. The CDR3 loop is CASSLGEGTATNEKLFF. CDR3 coding DNA: TGTGCCAGCAGTTTAGGAGAGGGTACGGCGACTAATGAAAAACTGTTTTTT.

The sample holds many counts of this clonotype. The V call is TRBV5-1, the J call TRBJ2-7; D is ambiguous. This CDR3 contains 14 residues. Germline V gene sequence: CDR1 SGHRS, CDR2 YFSETQ. V was trimmed by 3 bases and J by 1 base, leaving 11 bases between them. Written as DNA, the CDR3 is TGCGCCAGCAGCTCTTCGACGGTTTCCTACGAGCAGTACTTC. Its protein is CASSSSTVSYEQYF.

This clonotype was found many times. The rearrangement links TRBV3-1 to TRBJ1-2, with D possibly matching TRBD1 (5 bases). Germline assignment: CDR1 LGHDT and CDR2 YNNKEL (reference sequence). V was shortened by 1 base and J by 5 bases, with 11 bases between the two germline ends. This CDR3 has 14 residues. Written as DNA, the CDR3 is TGTGCCAGCAGCCAAGGGGGGACGTCATATGGCTACACCTTC. This sequence encodes CASSQGGTSYGYTF.

The DNA of the CDR3 is TGTGCCAACAACCCGGGGGGGCAGAAGACCCAGTACTTC. Translating it yields CANNPGGQKTQYF. The gene calls are TRBV28 and TRBJ2-5; 8 bases map to TRBD2. CDR1 and CDR2 from the germline V gene are MDHEN and SYDVKM. Trimming at V came to 10 bases and at J to 6 bases, leaving 10 bases not matched to a gene. This CDR3 has 13 amino acids.

This clonotype was seen repeatedly, ten times or more. The rearrangement uses TRBV20-1 and TRBJ2-3; 14 bases are shared with TRBD2. CDR1 and CDR2 from the germline V gene are DFQATT and SNEGSKA (reference sequence). The V segment lost 5 bases and the J segment 0 bases; nucleotides outside the gene matches: 4. This CDR3 is 16 amino acids long. The chain's CDR3 is CSADGTSGGSTDTQYF. DNA for the CDR3: TGCAGTGCTGACGGGACTAGCGGGGGAAGCACAGATACGCAGTATTTT.

This clonotype was counted many times. The chain links TRBV6-4 to TRBJ2-1; 8 nucleotides agree with TRBD2. V shed 0 bases and J 2 bases; nucleotides not matched to a gene: 0. The CDR3 is 15 residues long. Germline CDR1 MRHNA, CDR2 SNTAGT. This CDR3 reads CASSDSGGAYNEQFF. The CDR3 bases are TGTGCCAGCAGTGACTCCGGGGGGGCCTACAATGAGCAGTTCTTC.

This clonotype was seen ten or more times. The chain has TRBV28 and TRBJ2-2; the D call may be TRBD1 or TRBD2 (6 bases each). Per the germline V gene, CDR1 is MDHEN and CDR2 is SYDVKM. The CDR3 runs to 14 residues. Trimming left V 2 bases short and J 9 bases short, with 13 bases between. The CDR3 loop reads CASSLVGGRRELFF. The CDR3 region has the DNA TGTGCCAGCAGTTTAGTCGGGGGCCGCCGGGAGCTGTTTTTT.

This clonotype was observed many times. CDR3 sequence reads: CSARRTDYYEQYF. CDR3 nucleotides: TGCAGTGCTAGAAGGACCGACTACTACGAGCAGTACTTC. The rearrangement uses TRBV20-1 and TRBJ2-7; tentative D call: TRBD2 (5 bases). Between the trimmed V and J ends, which lost 2 bases and 3 bases, there was a span of 11 bases. The CDR3 consists of 13 residues. Per the germline V gene, CDR1 is DFQATT and CDR2 is SNEGSKA (reference sequence).

This clonotype was seen many times. The gene calls are TRBV5-1 and TRBJ2-3; D remains ambiguous. This CDR3 has 12 residues. V was clipped by 5 bases and J by 0 bases, with 4 bases between them. The germline gives CDR1 SGHRS, CDR2 YFSETQ. CDR3 sequence: CASRTSTDTQYF. CDR3 nucleotide sequence: TGCGCCAGCAGAACTAGCACAGATACGCAGTATTTT.

This clonotype was recorded many times. The rearrangement joins TRBV7-9 to TRBJ1-2, with D perhaps matching TRBD1 (5 bases). CDR1 SEHNR and CDR2 FQNEAQ come from the germline V gene (reference sequence). The CDR3 totals 15 residues. V lost 3 bases and J 4 bases, leaving 15 bases between the germline ends. CDR3 amino acids: CASSLGWSQGYGYTF. As DNA, the CDR3 is TGTGCCAGCAGCTTGGGCTGGAGCCAGGGCTATGGCTACACCTTC.

This clonotype was detected many times. At one boundary the junction diverges from the germline segment, which might be a read error. This chain connects TRBV7-7 to TRBJ2-3, with D tentatively TRBD2 (5 bases). The CDR3 extends over 13 amino acids. Germline-derived CDR1 and CDR2 are SSHAT and FNYEAQ (reference sequence). CDR3 sequence reads: CASSPPGRNTQYF. The DNA of the CDR3 is TGTGCTAGCAGCCCCCCGGGAAGAAATACGCAGTATTTT.

This clonotype was seen ten or more times. CDR3 coding DNA: TGCGCCAGCAGCTCTAGCGGGGGAACCTACGAGCAGTACTTC. Protein sequence: CASSSSGGTYEQYF. The chain employs TRBV5-1 and TRBJ2-7, with 10 bases identical to TRBD2. V shed 3 bases and J 2 bases; nucleotides not matched to a gene: 2. Germline V gives CDR1 SGHRS, CDR2 YFSETQ. This CDR3 is built from 14 residues.

This clonotype was counted ten times or more. The chain couples TRBV12-3 or TRBV12-4 to TRBJ2-1, with TRBD2 matching over 11 bases. J was trimmed by 4 bases and V by 5 bases; bases with no gene match: 4. This CDR3 contains 15 residues. CDR3 sequence: CASSPSGGRYNEQFF. The CDR3 nucleotides are TGTGCCAGCAGTCCTAGCGGGGGGAGGTACAATGAGCAGTTCTTC.

There are many counts of this clonotype. This sequence joins TRBV14 and TRBJ1-2; TRBD1 matches 10 bases. The CDR3 is 15 residues long. V was pared by 5 bases and J by 7 bases, with 10 bases of the junction left unmatched. Germline assignment: CDR1 SGHDN and CDR2 FVKESK. CDR3 sequence (DNA): TGTGCCAGCAGCGGAGGAACCGGGACAGGGGTTGGCTACACCTTC. Translation: CASSGGTGTGVGYTF.

In its sample, this clonotype was seen many times. V usage is TRBV6-5 and J usage is TRBJ1-6; D not resolved. Looked up from germline, CDR1 is MNHEY and CDR2 is SVGAGI. The CDR3 is 15 residues long. Between the trimmed V and J ends, which lost 6 bases and 13 bases, there was a span of 22 bases. The CDR3 bases are TGTGCCAGCAGCCCGACTGGAGGACGAGAAGGGCCCCTCCACTTT. Its translation: CASSPTGGREGPLHF.

This clonotype was found many times. This sequence joins TRBV3-1 and TRBJ2-1; 7 nucleotides line up with TRBD2. The V gene end was trimmed by 5 bases and the J gene end by 6 bases; junction bases not matched to a gene: 10. Germline lookup yields CDR1 LGHDT and CDR2 YNNKEL (reference sequence). The CDR3 is made up of 15 amino acids. The CDR3: CASSIMRGSANEQFF. As DNA, the CDR3 is TGTGCCAGCAGCATTATGCGGGGGTCTGCCAATGAGCAGTTCTTC.